This T cell receptor beta chain was found in a study of T cell clones after liver transplantation. This CDR3 contains 14 residues. Germline CDR1 reads SGHTA; CDR2 reads FQGNSA. Trimming removed 3 bases from V and 3 bases from J, with 11 bases in between. Using immunoSEQ multiplex PCR, the repertoire was profiled, and TCRdb retains in-frame clones only, with some absent. There are more than 65,000 clones in the sample; about 80% occur only once, and about 0.79% lies in the top ten. The material sequenced was CD4+ T cells from blood, taken 12 months after liver transplant. The genes are TRBV7-2 and TRBJ1-1; D is undetermined. The origin of this receptor is a human patient who received a liver transplant. The graft donor may have given rise to some T cells. CDR3 protein: CASSLGRWDTEAFF. Written as DNA, the CDR3 is TGTGCCAGCAGCTTGGGGAGGTGGGACACTGAAGCTTTCTTT.